Included here is one T cell receptor (beta chain) sequence, with context. Its specificity is not known. These data come from a study of cytomegalovirus exposure and HLA in healthy donors. Overall study results and limits: As a later analysis showed, several of the most significant clusters appeared to be linked to common viral pathogens. At a 0.05 false discovery rate, a later analysis found about 17,000 TCR beta sequences to be associated with HLA alleles. Sequencing depth across donors, presence/absence analyses assumed, was roughly uniform. Sequencing artifact likely explains a cluster of highly shared sequence variants.

60 Vbeta and 13 Jbeta primers were used in PCR. Only in-frame clones appear in the TCRdb table, and some are missing; sequencing was by immunoSEQ multiplex PCR. The table records some 190,000 clones, roughly 82% of them present only once. V lost 0 bases to trimming and J lost 13 bases; unmatched junction nucleotides: 7. Germline CDR1 and CDR2: SGHNT and YYREEE (reference sequence). There are 12 residues in the CDR3. Sequences were obtained from PBMCs. The V and J genes are TRBV5-4 and TRBJ2-7, with 7 bases fitting TRBD2. The sequence was obtained from a man in his forties or fifties in good health and CMV-seronegative. CDR3 nucleotide sequence: TGTGCCAGCAGCTTGGGGGAGGGGAGCCCCTACTTC. Protein product: CASSLGEGSPYF.